Below are 24 T cell receptor beta chains sequenced from a single sample in a study of T cell repertoires in ileal Crohn's disease. This table comes from immunoSEQ multiplex PCR, and its TCRdb copy is limited to in-frame clones, with some not included. This sample has 6,000 or so clones, with approximately 90% found just once. Lamina propria lymphocytes from surgical specimens were isolated on a density gradient before sorting. The sample taken for sequencing was CD4+ T cells from ileum. These receptors all stem from an adult with Crohn's disease. Some clones in this sample may be carry-over from other donors' samples.

The sample holds one count of this clone. The chain employs TRBV21-1 and TRBJ2-3; the table gives TRBD2 as D, unverified against the DNA. TRBV21-1 has pseudogene status. The CDR3 has 19 amino acids. In nucleotides, the CDR3 is TGTGCCAGCAAAGGCCACCGGCCCGGGGGTAGCTCCAAGGGGGATACGCAGTATTTT. It encodes CASKGHRPGGSSKGDTQYF.

The chain carries TRBV5-1 and TRBJ1-4; D not certain. There are 17 residues in the CDR3. Deletions cut 2 bases from V and 5 bases from J, with 19 bases between. Germline values: CDR1 SGHRS, CDR2 YFSETQ. CDR3 bases: TGCGCCAGCAGCTTTGGGTACTCGCAGAGGGCGAATGAAAAACTGTTTTTT. Its translation is CASSFGYSQRANEKLFF.

V usage is TRBV20-1 and J usage is TRBJ1-1, with unresolved D. The CDR3 contains 11 residues. CDR1 is DFQATT and CDR2 is SNEGSKA in the germline V gene (reference sequence). Trimming removed 3 bases at V and 7 bases at J, with 9 bases between. The chain's CDR3 is CSASVWSEAFF. CDR3 DNA sequence: TGCAGTGCTAGCGTGTGGAGTGAAGCTTTCTTT.

The chain joins TRBV27 to TRBJ1-2; TRBD1 matches 8 bases. From germline, CDR1 is MNHEY and CDR2 SMNVEV (reference sequence). CDR3 length equals 16 residues. V dropped 4 bases and J dropped 2; count of bases not matched to a gene: 9. CDR3 nucleotides: TGTGCCAGCAGTTCTACTTACAGGGGGGTCAACTATGGCTACACCTTC. It yields the protein CASSSTYRGVNYGYTF.

The chain joins TRBV9 to TRBJ1-1; D not resolved. Germline V gene data show CDR1 as SGDLS and CDR2 as YYNGEE. Between the trimmed V and J ends, which lost 0 bases and 2 bases, there was a span of 5 bases. This CDR3 has 13 residues. The CDR3, as DNA: TGTGCCAGCAGCGTAGGGCCAAACACTGAAGCTTTCTTT. Amino acid sequence: CASSVGPNTEAFF.

This sequence joins TRBV7-9 and TRBJ1-2; TRBD1 agrees at 8 bases. The CDR3 has 15 amino acids. Germline CDR1 reads SEHNR; CDR2 reads FQNEAQ (reference sequence). Trimming took 3 bases from V and 7 from J; bases not matched to a gene: 10. For the CDR3, the DNA is TGTGCCAGCAGCTTCGCCTCACAGGGGGATGGTGGCTACACCTTC. Translated, it gives CASSFASQGDGGYTF.

This clone has a handful of counts. The chain is built from TRBV4-3 and TRBJ1-1; weak D call: TRBD1 (5 bases). This CDR3 spans 15 amino acids. Germline lookup yields CDR1 LGHNA and CDR2 YSLEER. Trimming pared 1 base from V and 6 bases from J, leaving 15 bases between. DNA of the CDR3: TGCGCCAGCAGCCAAGCCCCAGGGATTTTCGCTGAAGCTTTCTTT. It codes for CASSQAPGIFAEAFF.

The chain uses TRBV29-1 and TRBJ2-7; a possible D gene is TRBD2 (5 bases). Germline V gene sequence: CDR1 SQVTM, CDR2 ANQGSEA. The V end lost 4 bases, the J end lost 3 bases, and 13 bases lay between the germline ends. The CDR3 contains 13 residues. The CDR3 DNA is TGCAGCGTTGGCTTAGCGACCGGCTACGAGCAGTACTTC. As protein: CSVGLATGYEQYF.

The CDR3: CASSLGTGHEKLFF. CDR3 coding DNA: TGTGCCAGCAGCTTAGGGACAGGGCATGAAAAACTGTTTTTT. The V call is TRBV7-2, the J call TRBJ1-4; 8 bases map to TRBD1. Per the germline V gene, CDR1 is SGHTA and CDR2 is FQGNSA. V lost 1 base, J lost 6 bases, and 1 base stayed unmatched. CDR3 length equals 14 residues.

The V and J genes are TRBV19 and TRBJ2-2; the match to TRBD1 covers 9 bases. The CDR3 length is 14 residues. The J segment lost 11 bases and the V segment lost 1 base, leaving 5 bases of the junction unmatched. Germline CDR1 and CDR2: LNHDA and SQIVND (reference sequence). The CDR3 DNA reads TGTGCCAGTAGTATAGTCGGACAGGGGCTCGAGCTGTTTTTT. As protein: CASSIVGQGLELFF.

This chain connects TRBV2 to TRBJ1-1; D perhaps matches TRBD1 (5 bases). Germline lookup yields CDR1 SNHLY and CDR2 FYNNEI. V lost 2 bases and J lost 1, with 8 bases in between. The length of the CDR3 is 14 residues. The CDR3 DNA sequence: TGTGCCAGCAGTGAACAGGGAACGAACACTGAAGCTTTCTTT. Translating it yields CASSEQGTNTEAFF.

The chain recombines TRBV29-1 with TRBJ1-2, with a possible D match to TRBD1 (6 bases). The germline V gene has CDR1 SQVTM and CDR2 ANQGSEA. V dropped 0 bases and J dropped 5 bases, with 10 bases sitting between them. The CDR3 contains 13 residues. The CDR3 DNA reads as TGCAGCGTTGAAGAGTGGCAGGGGTATGGCTACACCTTC. Protein product: CSVEEWQGYGYTF.

The CDR3 nucleotides are TGTGCCTGGATGACAGGGTCAGATACGCAGTATTTT. Amino acids: CAWMTGSDTQYF. V is TRBV30 and J is TRBJ2-3; 7 bases are a match to TRBD1. V shed 4 bases and J 4 bases; nucleotides not matched to a gene: 2. CDR1 GTSNPN and CDR2 SVGIG come from the germline V gene (reference sequence). The CDR3 covers 12 residues.

V usage is TRBV18 and J usage is TRBJ2-2; D is uncertain. There are 15 residues in the CDR3. Deletions cut 8 bases from V and 3 bases from J, with 16 bases between. Per the germline V gene, CDR1 is KGHSH and CDR2 is LQKENI. This CDR3 is CASQPSFADTGELFF. Here the CDR3 DNA reads TGTGCCAGCCAACCGAGTTTTGCGGACACCGGGGAGCTGTTTTTT.

V usage is TRBV30 and J usage is TRBJ2-6; TRBD1 might be the D (7 bases). V gave up 6 bases and J gave up 1 base, with 16 bases separating them. Germline CDR1 is GTSNPN and CDR2 is SVGIG (reference sequence). The CDR3 is made up of 16 amino acids. As DNA, the CDR3 is TGTGCCTGCCAGAGACAGGGAGGATCTGGGGCCAACGTCCTGACTTTC. Translated, it gives CACQRQGGSGANVLTF. Full variable domain (remainder filled in from reference TRBV30 and TRBJ2-6): SQTIHQWPATLVQPVGSPLSLECTVEGTSNPNLYWYRQAAGRGLQLLFYSVGIGQISSEVPQNLSASRPQDRQFILSSKKLLLSDSGFYLCACQRQGGSGANVLTFGAGSRLTVL.

This clone has just a few counts. V is TRBV18 and J is TRBJ1-2; the match to TRBD1 covers 8 bases. With V trimmed by 1 base and J by 6 bases, 7 bases remained unmatched. The CDR3 sequence is 15 residues long. Germline V gives CDR1 KGHSH, CDR2 LQKENI. In nucleotides, the CDR3 is TGTGCCAGCTCACCACGACCCGACAGGGGTAATGGCTACACCTTC. Its protein is CASSPRPDRGNGYTF. Full variable domain (missing parts from reference TRBV18 and TRBJ1-2): NAGVMQNPRHLVRRRGQEARLRCSPMKGHSHVYWYRQLPEEGLKFMVYLQKENIIDESGMPKERFSAEFPKEGPSILRIQQVVRGDSAAYFCASSPRPDRGNGYTFGSGTRLTVV.

The chain is built from TRBV7-2 and TRBJ2-5; TRBD1 aligns across 7 bases. The V segment lost 5 bases and the J segment 5 bases; nucleotides outside the gene matches: 11. CDR3 length equals 15 residues. CDR1 is SGHTA and CDR2 is FQGNSA in the germline V gene. CDR3 loop: CASSPRDRVGETQYF. Written as DNA, the CDR3 is TGTGCCAGCAGCCCCCGAGACAGGGTGGGGGAGACCCAGTACTTC.

V usage is TRBV30 and J usage is TRBJ2-7, with a possible D match to TRBD2 (5 bases). The CDR3 runs to 12 residues. Germline loops: CDR1 GTSNPN, CDR2 SVGIG (reference sequence). The V end lost 4 bases, the J end lost 2 bases, and 9 bases lay between the germline ends. The CDR3 region is CAWKTGTYEQYF. The CDR3 DNA follows: TGTGCCTGGAAAACCGGGACCTACGAGCAGTACTTC.

The DNA of the CDR3 is TGTGCCAGCAGTGAAGGTACAGGGCGCCTAGAGGAGCAGTACTTC. Amino acid sequence: CASSEGTGRLEEQYF. The rearrangement links TRBV6-1 to TRBJ2-7; D may be TRBD1 (6 bases). Germline CDR1 and CDR2: MNHNS and SASEGT. The CDR3 covers 15 residues. The V end was cut by 1 base, the J end by 7 bases, with 17 bases between.

The chain combines TRBV27 with TRBJ2-7; 10 bases match TRBD2. CDR1 and CDR2 from the germline V gene are MNHEY and SMNVEV (reference sequence). The V and J ends lost 5 bases and 6 bases, in that order; junction bases with no gene match: 16. The CDR3 has 17 residues. The CDR3 DNA reads TGTGCCAGCAGTCAATCCTCCCTTACTAGCGGGAAGGGCGAGCAGTACTTC. This translates into CASSQSSLTSGKGEQYF.

The chain has TRBV5-5 and TRBJ2-7, with D maybe TRBD2 (6 bases). The CDR3 extends over 14 amino acids. Germline V gives CDR1 SGHKS, CDR2 YYEKEE (reference sequence). Trimming took 0 bases from V and 3 from J, leaving 10 bases between them. The CDR3 loop is CASSLEGRGYEQYF. The CDR3 bases are TGTGCCAGCAGCTTGGAGGGGCGGGGCTACGAGCAGTACTTC.

The chain links TRBV27 to TRBJ2-7, with TRBD2 matching 7 bases. The germline gives CDR1 MNHEY, CDR2 SMNVEV (reference sequence). The junction had 10 bases not matched to a gene; V was cut back by 6 bases and J by 5 bases. This CDR3 is built from 14 residues. The CDR3 is CASRRLGGRDEQYF. In nucleotides, the CDR3 is TGTGCCAGCAGGAGATTGGGAGGGAGGGACGAGCAGTACTTC.

This clone was counted a single time. This chain uses TRBV12-5 with TRBJ2-7; no clear D gene. The CDR3 covers 14 residues. V lost 1 base, J lost 2 bases, and 9 bases lay in between. The germline V gene encodes CDR1 LGHNT and CDR2 FRNRAP. CDR3 DNA: TGTGCTAGTGGTTTGGGGCCCAGCGCCTACGAGCAGTACTTC. Encoded protein: CASGLGPSAYEQYF.

This rearrangement joins TRBV5-4 to TRBJ2-7, with 9 bases lining up with TRBD2. Germline loops: CDR1 SGHNT, CDR2 YYREEE (reference sequence). The J segment lost 5 bases and the V segment lost 5 bases, leaving 5 bases of the junction unmatched. This CDR3 region has 13 residues. CDR3 nucleotide sequence: TGTGCCAGCAGAAGTGTAGCGGGAGACGAGCAGTACTTC. Translating gives CASRSVAGDEQYF.